This T cell receptor beta chain emerged from a study of cytomegalovirus exposure and HLA in healthy donors. PCR involved 60 Vbeta and 13 Jbeta primers. Only in-frame clones appear in the TCRdb table, and some are missing; sequencing was by immunoSEQ multiplex PCR. The profile covers around 160,000 clones, with almost 80% appearing a single time and about 1.3% taken by the ten largest. CDR3 length: 15 amino acids. Germline values: CDR1 MNHEY, CDR2 SVGAGI. Trimming removed 10 bases from V and 4 bases from J, with 22 bases in between. The V gene is TRBV6-5, the J gene TRBJ1-2; a weak D match, TRBD1 (5 bases). The specimen was PBMCs. This TCR was sampled from a male donor in good health and CMV-seronegative. CDR3 in amino acids: CAIGGDPGSSYGYTF. In DNA form, the CDR3 reads TGTGCCATCGGGGGGGACCCGGGATCAAGCTATGGCTACACCTTC.